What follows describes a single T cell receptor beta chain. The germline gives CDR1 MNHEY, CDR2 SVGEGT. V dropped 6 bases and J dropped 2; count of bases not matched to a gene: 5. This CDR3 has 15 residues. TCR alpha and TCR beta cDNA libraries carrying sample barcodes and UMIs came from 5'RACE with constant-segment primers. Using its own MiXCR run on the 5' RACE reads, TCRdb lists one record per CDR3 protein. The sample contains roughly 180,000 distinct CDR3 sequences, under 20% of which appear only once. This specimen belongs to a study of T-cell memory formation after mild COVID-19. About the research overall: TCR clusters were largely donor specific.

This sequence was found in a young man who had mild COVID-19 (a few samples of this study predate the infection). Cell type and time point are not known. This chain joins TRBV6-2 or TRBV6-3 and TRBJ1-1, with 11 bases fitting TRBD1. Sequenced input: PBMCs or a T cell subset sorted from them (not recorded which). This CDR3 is CASSAGTGGNTEAFF. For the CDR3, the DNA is TGTGCCAGCAGCGCCGGGACAGGGGGAAACACTGAAGCTTTCTTT.